A single sample gave rise to the 14 T cell receptor beta chains below, sequenced in a study of radiotherapy plus CTLA-4 blockade in lung cancer (dated by TCRdb to 2017 to 2018). The library was obtained by the immunoSEQ multiplex PCR assay. Held by TCRdb, this immuneACCESS table contains in-frame sequences only and omits some clones. Under half of the omission traces to an unresolved V gene where checked; the cause of the rest is unknown. For this sample there are about 51,000 clones; 75% to 85% appear just once. The ten largest clonotypes hold 8.5% to 9% of the sample. This specimen was peripheral blood, taken from a patient treated with radiotherapy plus ipilimumab. The receptors come from a human donor with non-small cell lung cancer who had a complete response to radiotherapy plus ipilimumab.

This sequence joins TRBV6-5 and TRBJ2-3; D perhaps matches TRBD2 (7 bases). V lost 0 bases and J 7 bases, leaving 14 bases between the germline ends. The CDR3 has 15 amino acids. From germline, CDR1 is MNHEY and CDR2 SVGAGI. The CDR3, as DNA: TGTGCCAGCAGTTACTCGGGGGGGGGCGTACATACGCAGTATTTT. Protein product: CASSYSGGGVHTQYF.

The count of this clone is one. V is TRBV9 and J is TRBJ2-3, with D unclear. Trimming stripped 0 bases from V and 2 bases from J, with 10 bases between. The CDR3 runs to 15 residues. Germline lookup yields CDR1 SGDLS and CDR2 YYNGEE. The CDR3 region is CASSVGAHVTDTQYF. CDR3 DNA sequence: TGTGCCAGCAGCGTAGGGGCCCACGTCACAGATACGCAGTATTTT.

The V call is TRBV30, the J call TRBJ2-6, with D maybe TRBD1 (5 bases). The CDR3 is made up of 20 amino acids. Germline V gives CDR1 GTSNPN, CDR2 SVGIG (reference sequence). V lost 2 bases, J lost 0 bases, and 23 bases lay in between. CDR3 sequence reads: CAWSPGQGVFSFSGANVLTF. Here the CDR3 DNA reads TGTGCCTGGAGTCCTGGACAAGGGGTCTTCTCTTTCTCTGGGGCCAACGTCCTGACTTTC.

This sequence joins TRBV25-1 and TRBJ1-4, with D unclear. Germline V CDR1 and CDR2: MGHDK, SYGVNS. Trimming cost V 7 bases and J 0 bases, with 3 bases left between them. The CDR3 loop spans 12 amino acids. The CDR3, as DNA: TGTGCCAGCACAGCAACTAATGAAAAACTGTTTTTT. Translation: CASTATNEKLFF.

This chain connects TRBV7-2 to TRBJ1-3; D is ambiguous. V gave up 5 bases and J gave up 1 base, with 24 bases separating them. The V gene's germline CDR1 is SGHTA and CDR2 FQGNSA. This CDR3 has 19 amino acids. This CDR3 reads CASSGRGSGSRRSGNTIYF. DNA of the CDR3: TGTGCCAGCAGCGGCAGAGGGAGCGGATCCCGGCGGTCTGGAAACACCATATATTTT. Using reference TRBV7-2 and TRBJ1-3 for the parts outside the CDR3, the full variable domain is GAGVSQSPSNKVTEKGKDVELRCDPISGHTALYWYRQSLGQGLEFLIYFQGNSAPDKSGLPSDRFSAERTGGSVSTLTIQRTQQEDSAVYLCASSGRGSGSRRSGNTIYFGEGSWLTVV.

V and J are TRBV27 and TRBJ2-4; D ambiguous. The CDR3 is 14 amino acids. The V and J ends lost 5 bases and 0 bases respectively, with 8 bases between them. Germline V lookup: CDR1 MNHEY, CDR2 SMNVEV (reference sequence). The DNA for the CDR3 is TGTGCCAGCAGTCCAGTTCTAGCCAAAAACATTCAGTACTTC. Protein sequence: CASSPVLAKNIQYF.

This clone was detected only once. This chain links TRBV28 with TRBJ2-1; TRBD2 matches at 7 bases. J lost 7 bases, V lost 2 bases, and 8 bases had no gene match. This CDR3 spans 15 amino acids. Germline V CDR1 and CDR2: MDHEN, SYDVKM. As DNA, the CDR3 is TGTGCCAGCAGTTTAGGGGGAGGGATGGGGAATGAGCAGTTCTTC. This gives the protein CASSLGGGMGNEQFF.

This clone occurred a few times. The chain uses TRBV19 and TRBJ1-4, with 7 positions matching TRBD1. Germline CDR1 and CDR2: LNHDA and SQIVND (reference sequence). This CDR3 has 17 residues. The V and J ends lost 5 bases and 0 bases, in that order; junction bases with no gene match: 9. This chain's CDR3 is CASSPSGTAATNEKLFF. The CDR3 nucleotides read TGTGCCAGTAGTCCCTCCGGGACAGCTGCAACTAATGAAAAACTGTTTTTT. The full variable domain, in which reference TRBV19 and TRBJ1-4 provide the parts outside the CDR3, is DGGITQSPKYLFRKEGQNVTLSCEQNLNHDAMYWYRQDPGQGLRLIYYSQIVNDFQKGDIAEGYSVSREKKESFPLTVTSAQKNPTAFYLCASSPSGTAATNEKLFFGSGTQLSVL.

The chain joins TRBV30 to TRBJ1-4; TRBD1 matches 8 bases. V trimming: 7 bases; J trimming: 5 bases; junction bases outside the gene matches: 3. Germline lookup yields CDR1 GTSNPN and CDR2 SVGIG (reference sequence). This CDR3 region has 12 residues. The CDR3 nucleotides read TGTGCCTTAAGACAGGGGAATGAAAAACTGTTTTTT. Amino acids: CALRQGNEKLFF.

This chain uses TRBV28 with TRBJ1-1; D gene unclear. The CDR3 extends over 12 amino acids. Germline V gene sequence: CDR1 MDHEN, CDR2 SYDVKM. The V gene lost 3 bases and the J gene lost 7 bases, with 9 bases spanning the gap. CDR3 residues: CASSLGSLEAFF. The CDR3 DNA reads TGTGCCAGCAGTTTGGGTAGCCTTGAAGCTTTCTTT.

The V gene is TRBV6-6, the J gene TRBJ1-2; perhaps TRBD1 as D (6 bases). Trimming took off 5 bases at V and 7 bases at J, with 14 bases between the two ends. The CDR3 has 13 amino acids. Germline loops: CDR1 MNHNY, CDR2 SVGAGI (reference sequence). CDR3 in DNA: TGTGCCAGCAGTCCGATACAGGGCTCTGGCTACACCTTC. It yields the protein CASSPIQGSGYTF.

The chain carries TRBV4-3 and TRBJ2-7, with D possibly being TRBD2 (5 bases). The CDR3 totals 13 residues. With 2 bases removed from V and 5 bases from J, the gap between germline ends came to 10 bases. The germline V gene has CDR1 LGHNA and CDR2 YSLEER. The CDR3 nucleotides read TGCGCCAGCAGCCAACCCGGGGAAAACGAGCAGTACTTC. Residues: CASSQPGENEQYF.

The chain recombines TRBV18 with TRBJ1-1; D might be TRBD1 (5 bases). The CDR3 is made up of 18 amino acids. Germline V gene sequence: CDR1 KGHSH, CDR2 LQKENI. Between the trimmed V and J ends, which lost 8 bases and 1 base, there was a span of 26 bases. The DNA of the CDR3 is TGTGCCAGCCAGGCCGGGGGTGGAGGCCCAATCACGAACACTGAAGCTTTCTTT. Translation: CASQAGGGGPITNTEAFF.

This clone was picked up one time. The chain has TRBV11-3 and TRBJ2-3; D gene unclear. Trimming cost V 0 bases and J 2 bases, with 9 bases left between them. The germline gives CDR1 SGHNT, CDR2 YENEEA. This CDR3 has 15 residues. This CDR3 is CASSLEARNTDTQYF. CDR3 DNA: TGTGCCAGCAGCTTAGAGGCTCGAAACACAGATACGCAGTATTTT.